The 20 T cell receptor beta chains presented below share a single source sample, sequenced in a study of blood T cell repertoires in COVID-19. TCRdb's copy holds only in-frame clones and misses some; the assay was immunoSEQ multiplex PCR. The table shows some 24,000 clones, with around 90% occurring only once. Sequenced input: peripheral blood. Receptors were obtained from a man between 70 and 80 years old with COVID-19, enrolled during active disease.

The chain recombines TRBV6-5 with TRBJ2-7; 7 bases agree with TRBD1. V was pared by 4 bases and J by 4 bases, with 7 bases of the junction left unmatched. The CDR3 is made up of 14 amino acids. Germline V gene lookup returns CDR1 MNHEY and CDR2 SVGAGI. CDR3 nucleotide sequence: TGTGCCAGCAGTTCCGGGACAGAGTCTTACGAGCAGTACTTC. Protein product: CASSSGTESYEQYF.

The chain is built from TRBV6-5 and TRBJ2-5, with 7 bases that match TRBD1. V shed 4 bases, J shed 2 bases, and the junction held 4 bases outside the gene matches. CDR1 and CDR2 from the germline V gene are MNHEY and SVGAGI. The CDR3 is made up of 14 amino acids. The CDR3 loop is CASSWGRGQETQYF. As DNA, the CDR3 is TGTGCCAGCAGTTGGGGCAGGGGGCAAGAGACCCAGTACTTC.

In this sample, this clone turned up once. This rearrangement joins TRBV2 to TRBJ1-2; D ambiguous. Trimming removed 3 bases from V and 7 bases from J, with 12 bases in between. The CDR3 contains 13 residues. The V gene's germline CDR1 is SNHLY and CDR2 FYNNEI. The CDR3 DNA reads as TGTGCCAGCAGTGAGCGGAGCCACCCTGGCTACACCTTC. Its translation: CASSERSHPGYTF.

This clone was counted once. This chain links TRBV7-9 with TRBJ2-3; TRBD1 is a possible D gene (5 bases). V lost 5 bases, J lost 2 bases, and 20 bases lay in between. This CDR3 is built from 17 residues. Looked up from germline, CDR1 is SEHNR and CDR2 is FQNEAQ (reference sequence). CDR3 nucleotides: TGTGCCAGCAGCCCCTTTTTCTGGGGCAGCCTCACAGATACGCAGTATTTT. It is translated as CASSPFFWGSLTDTQYF.

The rearrangement links TRBV18 to TRBJ1-1, with D perhaps matching TRBD1 (6 bases). This CDR3 contains 16 residues. Trimming took 5 bases from V and 0 from J, leaving 16 bases between them. The V gene's germline CDR1 is KGHSH and CDR2 LQKENI. The CDR3 DNA reads TGTGCCAGCTCAACCGTCAGGCAGGGGATGAACACTGAAGCTTTCTTT. Translated, it gives CASSTVRQGMNTEAFF.

This chain uses TRBV5-1 with TRBJ2-7, with D maybe TRBD2 (6 bases). This CDR3 is built from 14 residues. Germline CDR1 is SGHRS and CDR2 is YFSETQ. Trimming stripped 3 bases from V and 1 base from J, with 11 bases between. The CDR3 spells CASSWRDGSYEQYF. The DNA for the CDR3 is TGCGCCAGCAGCTGGAGGGACGGTTCCTACGAGCAGTACTTC.

The chain recombines TRBV30 with TRBJ2-4, with a possible D match to TRBD1 (6 bases). CDR1 is GTSNPN and CDR2 is SVGIG in the germline V gene (reference sequence). The CDR3 runs to 18 residues. With 3 bases removed from V and 2 bases from J, the gap between germline ends came to 23 bases. CDR3: CAWSTGRTTRDTKNIQYF. The CDR3 DNA sequence: TGTGCCTGGAGCACCGGACGTACAACCCGGGACACCAAAAACATTCAGTACTTC.

V is TRBV24-1 and J is TRBJ2-3, with a possible D match to TRBD2 (5 bases). The germline V gene has CDR1 KGHDR and CDR2 SFDVKD. Trimming pared 4 bases from V and 3 bases from J, leaving 13 bases between. The CDR3 extends over 15 amino acids. As DNA, the CDR3 is TGTGCCACCAGTGACCCCAAAACTAGGACAGATACGCAGTATTTT. It yields the protein CATSDPKTRTDTQYF.

The chain employs TRBV7-8 and TRBJ2-1; no definite D call. CDR1 and CDR2 (germline): SGHVS, FQNEAQ. Deletions cut 5 bases from V and 7 bases from J, with 12 bases between. The length of the CDR3 is 13 residues. The CDR3 is CASSPPRFNEQFF. For the CDR3, the DNA is TGTGCCAGCAGCCCACCGAGATTTAATGAGCAGTTCTTC.

This sequence joins TRBV30 and TRBJ1-3; 8 nucleotides agree with TRBD1. With V trimmed by 2 bases and J by 7 bases, 10 bases remained unmatched. The V gene's germline CDR1 is GTSNPN and CDR2 SVGIG (reference sequence). This CDR3 is built from 15 residues. This CDR3 is CAWSLGAGGANTIYF. DNA of the CDR3: TGTGCCTGGAGTTTAGGTGCAGGGGGCGCGAACACCATATATTTT.

As DNA, the CDR3 is TGTGCCAGCAGTGACAGGTCAGGGTATACGAACACCGGGGAGCTGTTTTTT. Amino acids: CASSDRSGYTNTGELFF. The chain is built from TRBV6-4 and TRBJ2-2, with D maybe TRBD1 (5 bases). The CDR3 is 17 amino acids. With 2 bases removed from V and 0 bases from J, the gap between germline ends came to 13 bases. CDR1 is MRHNA and CDR2 is SNTAGT in the germline V gene.

The chain uses TRBV6-5 and TRBJ1-1; D gene unclear. V was pared by 7 bases and J by 1 base, with 10 bases between. Germline V lookup: CDR1 MNHEY, CDR2 SVGAGI. This CDR3 is 13 amino acids long. CDR3 sequence reads: CASTLSRNTEAFF. CDR3 nucleotide sequence: TGTGCCAGCACCTTGTCGAGGAACACTGAAGCTTTCTTT.

The chain is built from TRBV29-1 and TRBJ2-7, with 7 nucleotides matching TRBD1. The CDR3 has 15 amino acids. V lost 5 bases and J lost 4; bases outside the gene matches: 14. Looked up from germline, CDR1 is SQVTM and CDR2 is ANQGSEA. The CDR3 sequence is CSVRDEGTVYYEQYF. CDR3 nucleotides: TGCAGCGTTCGGGACGAAGGGACAGTGTATTACGAGCAGTACTTC.

The rearrangement joins TRBV6-6 to TRBJ2-1, with D possibly matching TRBD2 (6 bases). V dropped 7 bases and J dropped 12 bases, with 13 bases sitting between them. The CDR3 is made up of 11 amino acids. Per germline, CDR1 MNHNY and CDR2 SVGAGI (reference sequence). CDR3 region: CASMAMGGQFF. In DNA, the CDR3 is TGTGCCAGCATGGCCATGGGGGGGCAGTTCTTC.

This rearrangement joins TRBV29-1 to TRBJ2-1, with 10 bases aligning to TRBD1. Looked up from germline, CDR1 is SQVTM and CDR2 is ANQGSEA. With 7 bases clipped from V and 7 bases from J, the junction kept 7 bases outside the gene matches. The CDR3 totals 13 residues. Here the CDR3 reads CSAPGQGGNEQFF. The CDR3 nucleotides read TGCAGCGCTCCCGGACAGGGGGGAAATGAGCAGTTCTTC.

The V gene is TRBV11-2, the J gene TRBJ1-4, with 8 bases matching TRBD1. The V gene's germline CDR1 is SGHAT and CDR2 FQNNGV. This CDR3 has 14 residues. The trim removed 2 bases at V and 7 bases at J, leaving 3 bases unmatched. The CDR3 spells CASSLRDRREKLFF. CDR3 sequence (DNA): TGTGCCAGCAGCTTAAGGGACAGGCGTGAAAAACTGTTTTTT.

The chain uses TRBV4-1 and TRBJ1-1, with TRBD1 matching over 8 bases. The J segment lost 1 base and the V segment lost 1 base, leaving 5 bases of the junction unmatched. The CDR3 spans 16 residues. Germline V gene data show CDR1 as MGHRA and CDR2 as YSYEKL. The CDR3 DNA follows: TGCGCCAGCAGCCAAGCCACAGGGGGTGGGAACACTGAAGCTTTCTTT. This codes for CASSQATGGGNTEAFF.

V is TRBV29-1 and J is TRBJ2-7; D unresolved. Germline assignment: CDR1 SQVTM and CDR2 ANQGSEA. With 4 bases removed from V and 0 bases from J, the gap between germline ends came to 7 bases. The CDR3 runs 12 residues. This CDR3 is CSVVLISYEQYF. The DNA of the CDR3 is TGCAGCGTTGTACTTATCTCCTACGAGCAGTACTTC.

The CDR3 bases are TGCGCCAGCAGCCAAGCGGGACAGGGGTCGATACGAGATACGCAGTATTTT. It is translated as CASSQAGQGSIRDTQYF. The genes are TRBV4-1 and TRBJ2-3; 10 bases are shared with TRBD1. V was clipped by 1 base and J by 5 bases; unmatched bases: 9. The CDR3 is 17 amino acids. CDR1 and CDR2 from the germline V gene are MGHRA and YSYEKL.

The chain employs TRBV7-6 and TRBJ2-2; D possibly corresponds to TRBD2 (6 bases). The V end was cut by 2 bases, the J end by 6 bases, with 13 bases between. Looked up from germline, CDR1 is SGHVS and CDR2 is FNYEAQ. The CDR3 covers 15 residues. The CDR3 sequence: CASSLYGTQPGELFF. The CDR3 DNA reads TGTGCCAGCAGCTTATACGGGACTCAGCCCGGGGAGCTGTTTTTT.